One TCR beta chain is described in this entry. Its cognate antigen has yet to be identified. Per-base qualities were not stored, and no clone one base away is much larger. The intended sense of this specimen's time point label: baseline before first vaccination. Vaccinee samples came from UK trials COV001 and COV002, including a single-blind randomized controlled phase 2/3 trial of AZD1222 (ChAdOx1 nCoV-19) in healthy adults. For TCRbeta chain sequencing, PBMC samples were collected from trial participants at day 0 and at day 28 after the second dose. These data belong to a study of T cell responses to AZD1222 COVID-19 vaccine (dated by TCRdb to about 2021). For the study in its entirety: AZD1222 recipients given second doses at about 4 weeks or at about 12 weeks were pooled, since spike-specific TCR depth and breadth were not found to differ between the two schedules. Trial participants were enrolled into age subgroups of 18-55, 56-69 and 70-plus years, which contained 148, 28 and 57 TCR-sequenced participants, respectively. TCR sequencing covered about 230 trial participants: 200 to 220 given two doses of AZD1222 and approximately 26 given two doses of MenACWY control vaccine. Overall results and qualifications from the work: Only five to seven AZD1222 recipients were SARS-CoV-2 seropositive at baseline, limiting conclusions about previously exposed vaccinees. The 56-69-year group was small, and its depth increase did not reach significance, likely because of low power. Reportedly, almost half of the unique spike-specific TCRs recognized epitopes lying outside the regions that are mutated in the B.1.351 and B.1.1.7 variants. The whole spike protein was spanned by vaccine-associated CD4 TCRs, and dominant responses were seen in regions 160-218 and 743-854. After two AZD1222 doses, spike-specific TCR breadth and depth were significantly higher than at day 0 and than in MenACWY recipients. Because no samples from the day 14 peak response were available, repertoires could be characterized only after the peak T cell response. Participants were mostly white British, with more females than males. The authors suggested clonal diversity may have been underestimated.

The CDR3 regions of human TCRbeta chains were analyzed by immunosequencing. In the original analysis: Repertoire TCRs were checked for matches against a reference library of SARS-CoV-2-specific TCRs that had been generated using the MIRA antigen-specificity platform. Breadth was defined as the fraction of unique TCRs that were SARS-CoV-2-associated, and depth was defined as the fraction of total T cells that were SARS-CoV-2-associated. Using the MIRA data, every spike-specific TCR was mapped to the spike region that the TCR reacted to and assigned to either a CD4 or a CD8 class. Log10-transformed breadth and depth values were compared by one-way ANOVA with Sidak's multiple comparisons tests. TCRdb's version of the immuneACCESS table is confined to in-frame rearrangements and falls short of the full clone set. An unresolved V gene accounts for under half of the shortfall where checked; the remainder is of unknown origin. That table gives V, J and clone size, and the DNA gave D and trimming. The sample table shows roughly 20,000 clones, and roughly 82% are seen once. The ten biggest clones cover roughly 40% of the sample.

The CDR3 starts with the cysteine, ends with the phenylalanine, and has 17 residues. The entry retains the CDR3 DNA only, 51 bases that are in frame from base 1. CDR1 and CDR2 were assigned from the germline V gene as SGHRS and YFSETQ. V and J are truncated by 1 base and 3 bases respectively, leaving an intervening sequence of 14 bases. This chain joins TRBV5-1 to TRBJ2-6, and perhaps TRBD2 as D gene, on 6 matching bases. This TCR derives from an adult in good health. The material sequenced was peripheral blood, taken on day 0 of AZD1222 vaccination. CDR3 loop: CASSLWPTGSGANVLTF. The nucleotide sequence reads as follows: TGCGCCAGCAGCTTGTGGCCCACCGGGAGTGGGGCCAACGTCCTGACTTTC.